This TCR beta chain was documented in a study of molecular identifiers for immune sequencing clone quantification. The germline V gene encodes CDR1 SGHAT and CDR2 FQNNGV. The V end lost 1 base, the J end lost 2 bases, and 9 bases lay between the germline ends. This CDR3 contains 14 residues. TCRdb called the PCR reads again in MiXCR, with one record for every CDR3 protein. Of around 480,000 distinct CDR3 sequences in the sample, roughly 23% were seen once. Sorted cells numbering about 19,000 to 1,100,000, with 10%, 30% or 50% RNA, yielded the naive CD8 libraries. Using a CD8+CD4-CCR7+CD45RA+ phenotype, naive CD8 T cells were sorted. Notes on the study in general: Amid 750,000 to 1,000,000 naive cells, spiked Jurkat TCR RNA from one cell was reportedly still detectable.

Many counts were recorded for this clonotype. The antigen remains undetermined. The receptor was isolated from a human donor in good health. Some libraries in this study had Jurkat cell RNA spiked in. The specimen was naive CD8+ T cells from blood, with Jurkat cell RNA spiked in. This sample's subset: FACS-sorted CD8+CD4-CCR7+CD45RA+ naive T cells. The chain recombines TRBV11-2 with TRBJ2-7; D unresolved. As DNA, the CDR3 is TGTGCCAGCAGCTTAGGTCCGTCCGCCTACGAGCAGTACTTC. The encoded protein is CASSLGPSAYEQYF.